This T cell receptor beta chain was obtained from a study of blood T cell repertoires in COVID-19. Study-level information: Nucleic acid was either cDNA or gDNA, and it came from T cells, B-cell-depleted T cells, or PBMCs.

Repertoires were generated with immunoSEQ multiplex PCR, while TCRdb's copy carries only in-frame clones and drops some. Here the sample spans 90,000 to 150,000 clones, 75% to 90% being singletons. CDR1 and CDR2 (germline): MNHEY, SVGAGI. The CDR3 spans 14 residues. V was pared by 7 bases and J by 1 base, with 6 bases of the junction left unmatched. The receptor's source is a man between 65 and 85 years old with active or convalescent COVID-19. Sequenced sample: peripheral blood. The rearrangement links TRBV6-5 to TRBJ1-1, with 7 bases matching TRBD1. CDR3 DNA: TGTGCCAGCACTCCGGGACAGCAGAACACTGAAGCTTTCTTT. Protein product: CASTPGQQNTEAFF.